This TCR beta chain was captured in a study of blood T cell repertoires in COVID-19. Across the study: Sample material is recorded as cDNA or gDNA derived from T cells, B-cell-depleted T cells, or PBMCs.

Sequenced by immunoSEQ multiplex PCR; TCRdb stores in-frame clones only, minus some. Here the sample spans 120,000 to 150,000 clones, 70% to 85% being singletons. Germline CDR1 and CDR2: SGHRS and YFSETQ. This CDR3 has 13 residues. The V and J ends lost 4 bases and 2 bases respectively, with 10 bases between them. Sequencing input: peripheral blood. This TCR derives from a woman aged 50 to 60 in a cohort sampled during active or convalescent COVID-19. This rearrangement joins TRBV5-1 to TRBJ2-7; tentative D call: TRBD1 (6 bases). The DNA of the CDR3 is TGCGCCAGCAGCCTAGGGGGACCCTACGAGCAGTACTTC. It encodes CASSLGGPYEQYF.